This T cell receptor beta chain comes out of a study of cytomegalovirus exposure and HLA in healthy donors. The study's findings and limits: Upon later analysis, TCR association rates were observed to vary by HLA locus, being highest for DRB1 and lowest for HLA-C. Published work reported that the classifier diagnosed cytomegalovirus status with high specificity and sensitivity. Beyond CMV serostatus, there was no information to go on about immune exposure.

Those who donated were healthy bone marrow donors. 60 Vbeta and 13 Jbeta primers were used in PCR. Some clones are missing from TCRdb's copy, which holds only in-frame ones; the method was immunoSEQ multiplex PCR. The data contain 140,000 to 150,000 clones, roughly 74% of them singletons. V was trimmed by 1 base and J by 5 bases, leaving 9 bases between them. Germline lookup yields CDR1 SGDLS and CDR2 YYNGEE. The CDR3 loop spans 13 amino acids. As to this clone: Its target is not known.

The receptor comes from a woman between 18 and 29 years old in good health and CMV-seropositive. Sequencing was carried out using PBMCs. The chain is built from TRBV9 and TRBJ1-1; D not certain. Here the CDR3 DNA reads TGTGCCAGCAGCGTAATTCCCAGTACTGAAGCTTTCTTT. This sequence encodes CASSVIPSTEAFF. The complete variable domain, with remaining parts taken from reference TRBV9 and TRBJ1-1, reads DSGVTQTPKHLITATGQRVTLRCSPRSGDLSVYWYQQSLDQGLQFLIQYYNGEERAKGNILERFSAQQFPDLHSELNLSSLELGDSALYFCASSVIPSTEAFFGQGTRLTVV.